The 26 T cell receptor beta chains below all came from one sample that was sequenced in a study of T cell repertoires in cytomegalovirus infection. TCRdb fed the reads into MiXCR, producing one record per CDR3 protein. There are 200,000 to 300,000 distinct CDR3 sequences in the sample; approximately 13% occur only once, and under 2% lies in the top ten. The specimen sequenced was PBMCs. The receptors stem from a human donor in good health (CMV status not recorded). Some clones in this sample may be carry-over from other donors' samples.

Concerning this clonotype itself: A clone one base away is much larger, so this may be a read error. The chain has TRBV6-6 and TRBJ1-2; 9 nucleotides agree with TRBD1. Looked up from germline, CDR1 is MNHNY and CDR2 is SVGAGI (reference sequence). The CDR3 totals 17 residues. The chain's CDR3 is CTSSPYLGQGNNYGYTF. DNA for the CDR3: TGTACCAGCAGTCCCTACCTCGGACAGGGGAATAACTATGGCTACACCTTC.

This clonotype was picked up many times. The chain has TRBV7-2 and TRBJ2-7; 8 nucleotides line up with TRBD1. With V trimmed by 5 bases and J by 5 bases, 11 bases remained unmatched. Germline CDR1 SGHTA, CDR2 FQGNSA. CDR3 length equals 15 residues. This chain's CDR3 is CASSQWTGPQNEQYF. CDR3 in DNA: TGTGCCAGCAGCCAATGGACAGGGCCCCAAAACGAGCAGTACTTC. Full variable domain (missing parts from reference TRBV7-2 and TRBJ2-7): GAGVSQSPSNKVTEKGKDVELRCDPISGHTALYWYRQSLGQGLEFLIYFQGNSAPDKSGLPSDRFSAERTGGSVSTLTIQRTQQEDSAVYLCASSQWTGPQNEQYFGPGTRLTVT.

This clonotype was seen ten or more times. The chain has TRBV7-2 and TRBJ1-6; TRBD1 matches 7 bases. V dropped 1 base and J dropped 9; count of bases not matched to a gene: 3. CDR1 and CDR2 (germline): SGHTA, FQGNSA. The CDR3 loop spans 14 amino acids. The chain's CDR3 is CASSLDRGVSPLHF. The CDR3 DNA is TGTGCCAGCAGCTTAGACAGGGGAGTTTCACCCCTCCACTTT.

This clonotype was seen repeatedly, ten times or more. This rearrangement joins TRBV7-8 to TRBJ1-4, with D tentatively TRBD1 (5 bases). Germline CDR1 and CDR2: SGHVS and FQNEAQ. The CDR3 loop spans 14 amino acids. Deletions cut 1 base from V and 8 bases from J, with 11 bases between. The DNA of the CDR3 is TGTGCCAGCAGCTTAGTACGGGGGGACGAAAAACTGTTTTTT. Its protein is CASSLVRGDEKLFF.

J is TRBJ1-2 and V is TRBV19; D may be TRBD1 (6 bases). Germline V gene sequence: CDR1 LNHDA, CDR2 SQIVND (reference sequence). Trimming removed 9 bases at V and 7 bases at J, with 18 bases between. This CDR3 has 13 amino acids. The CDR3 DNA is TGTGCCAGCCGGGACACCGGTCTGGGTGGCTACACCTTC. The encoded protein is CASRDTGLGGYTF.

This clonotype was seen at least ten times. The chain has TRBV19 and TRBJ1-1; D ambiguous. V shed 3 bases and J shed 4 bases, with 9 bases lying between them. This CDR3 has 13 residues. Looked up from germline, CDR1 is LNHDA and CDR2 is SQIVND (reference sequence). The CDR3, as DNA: TGTGCCAGTAGTATCTCAGAATCCACTGAAGCTTTCTTT. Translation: CASSISESTEAFF.

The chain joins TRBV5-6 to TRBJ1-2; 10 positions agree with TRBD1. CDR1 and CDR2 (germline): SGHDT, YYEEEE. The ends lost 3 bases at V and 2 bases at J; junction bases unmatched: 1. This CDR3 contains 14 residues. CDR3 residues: CASSSDRGNYGYTF. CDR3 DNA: TGTGCCAGCAGCTCGGACAGGGGGAACTATGGCTACACCTTC.

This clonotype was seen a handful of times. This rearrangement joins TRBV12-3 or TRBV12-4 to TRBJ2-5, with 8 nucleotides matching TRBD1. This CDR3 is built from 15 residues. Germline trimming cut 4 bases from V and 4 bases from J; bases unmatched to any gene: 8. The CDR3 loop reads CASSSPGGAPETQYF. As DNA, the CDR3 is TGTGCCAGCAGTTCACCAGGGGGCGCGCCAGAGACCCAGTACTTC.

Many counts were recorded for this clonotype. The CDR3 DNA sequence: TGCAGCGCAGTCCCGGACTTCAACTATGGCTACACCTTC. Amino acids: CSAVPDFNYGYTF. This rearrangement joins TRBV29-1 to TRBJ1-2; no reliable D call. Germline V gene lookup returns CDR1 SQVTM and CDR2 ANQGSEA. The CDR3 length is 13 residues. The germline V and J ends were trimmed by 7 bases and 2 bases, with 14 bases remaining between them. Looking up the rest from reference TRBV29-1 and TRBJ1-2 gives the full variable domain: SAVISQKPSRDICQRGTSLTIQCQVDSQVTMMFWYRQQPGQSLTLIATANQGSEATYESGFVIDKFPISRPNLTFSTLTVSNMSPEDSSIYLCSAVPDFNYGYTFGSGTRLTVV.

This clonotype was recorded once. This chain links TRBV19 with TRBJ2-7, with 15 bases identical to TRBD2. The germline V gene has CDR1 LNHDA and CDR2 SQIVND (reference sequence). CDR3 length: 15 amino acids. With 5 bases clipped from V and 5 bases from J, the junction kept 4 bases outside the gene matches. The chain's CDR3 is CASSQGLAGGDEQYF. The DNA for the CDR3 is TGTGCCAGTAGTCAGGGACTAGCGGGAGGTGACGAGCAGTACTTC.

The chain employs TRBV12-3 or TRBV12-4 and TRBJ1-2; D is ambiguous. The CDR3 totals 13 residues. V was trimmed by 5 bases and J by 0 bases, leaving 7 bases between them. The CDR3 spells CASSAGPNYGYTF. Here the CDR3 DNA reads TGTGCCAGCAGTGCTGGGCCTAACTATGGCTACACCTTC.

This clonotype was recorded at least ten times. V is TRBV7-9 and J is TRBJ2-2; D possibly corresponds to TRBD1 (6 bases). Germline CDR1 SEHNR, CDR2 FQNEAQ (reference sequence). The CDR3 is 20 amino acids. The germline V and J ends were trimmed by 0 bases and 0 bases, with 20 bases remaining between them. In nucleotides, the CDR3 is TGTGCCAGCAGCTTAGCCACTTACTTTTGGGACACCTCGAACACCGGGGAGCTGTTTTTT. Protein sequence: CASSLATYFWDTSNTGELFF.

The CDR3: CASSETTSALSEQYF. DNA of the CDR3: TGTGCCAGCAGTGAAACCACATCTGCCCTCTCGGAGCAGTACTTC. This rearrangement joins TRBV2 to TRBJ2-7; D gene uncertain. CDR1 is SNHLY and CDR2 is FYNNEI in the germline V gene. CDR3 length: 15 amino acids. Trimming took off 2 bases at V and 7 bases at J, with 18 bases between the two ends.

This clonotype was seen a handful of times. The CDR3 coding sequence is TGTGCCAGTAGTCCCGGGGCCGCCACCTACAATGAGCAGTTCTTC. The encoded protein is CASSPGAATYNEQFF. V gene TRBV19 combines with J gene TRBJ2-1, with D possibly being TRBD1 or TRBD2 (5 bases each). Trimming removed 5 bases from V and 2 bases from J, with 13 bases in between. Germline CDR1 is LNHDA and CDR2 is SQIVND (reference sequence). The CDR3 length is 15 residues. The variable domain in full, with the rest retrieved from reference TRBV19 and TRBJ2-1, is DGGITQSPKYLFRKEGQNVTLSCEQNLNHDAMYWYRQDPGQGLRLIYYSQIVNDFQKGDIAEGYSVSREKKESFPLTVTSAQKNPTAFYLCASSPGAATYNEQFFGPGTRLTVL.

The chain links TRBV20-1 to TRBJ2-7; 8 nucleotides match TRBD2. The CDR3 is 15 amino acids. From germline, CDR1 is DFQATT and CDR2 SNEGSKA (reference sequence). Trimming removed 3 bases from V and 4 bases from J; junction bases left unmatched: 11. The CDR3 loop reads CSASPSGGGKYEQYF. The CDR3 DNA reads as TGCAGTGCTAGTCCTTCGGGGGGGGGAAAGTACGAGCAGTACTTC.

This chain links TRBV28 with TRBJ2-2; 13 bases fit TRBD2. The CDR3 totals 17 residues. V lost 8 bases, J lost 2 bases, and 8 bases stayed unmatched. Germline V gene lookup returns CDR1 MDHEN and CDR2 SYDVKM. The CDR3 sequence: CASGVPGLAGNTGELFF. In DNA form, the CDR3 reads TGTGCCAGCGGGGTCCCGGGACTAGCGGGAAACACCGGGGAGCTGTTTTTT.

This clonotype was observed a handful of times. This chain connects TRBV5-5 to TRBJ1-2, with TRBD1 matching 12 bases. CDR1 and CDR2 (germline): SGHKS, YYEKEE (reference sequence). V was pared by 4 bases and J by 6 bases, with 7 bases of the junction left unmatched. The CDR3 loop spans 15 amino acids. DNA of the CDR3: TGTGCCAGCAGCCGCATCGGGACAGGGGGCCATGGCTACACCTTC. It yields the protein CASSRIGTGGHGYTF.

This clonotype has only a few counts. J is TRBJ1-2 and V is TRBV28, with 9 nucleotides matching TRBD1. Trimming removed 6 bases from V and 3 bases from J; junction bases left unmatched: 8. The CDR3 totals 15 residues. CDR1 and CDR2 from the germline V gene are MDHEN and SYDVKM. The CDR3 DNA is TGTGCCAGCAGATTAGGGGGACAGGGTGACTATGGCTACACCTTC. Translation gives CASRLGGQGDYGYTF.

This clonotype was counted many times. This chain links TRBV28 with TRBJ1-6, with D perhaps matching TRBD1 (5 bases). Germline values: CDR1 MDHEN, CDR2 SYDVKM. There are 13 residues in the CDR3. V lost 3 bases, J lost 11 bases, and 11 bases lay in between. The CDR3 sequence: CASSFQGEAPLHF. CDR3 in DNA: TGTGCCAGCAGTTTTCAGGGTGAGGCACCCCTCCACTTT.

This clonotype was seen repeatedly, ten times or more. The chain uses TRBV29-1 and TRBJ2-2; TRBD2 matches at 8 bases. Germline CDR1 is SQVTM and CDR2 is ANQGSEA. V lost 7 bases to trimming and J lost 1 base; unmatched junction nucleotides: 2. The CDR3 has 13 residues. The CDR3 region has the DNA TGCAGCGGGGGACTAGTGAACACCGGGGAGCTGTTTTTT. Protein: CSGGLVNTGELFF.

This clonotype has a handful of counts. CDR3 DNA sequence: TGTGCCAGCAGCTCAATACCAGGGTACTATGGCTACACCTTC. Its protein is CASSSIPGYYGYTF. The rearrangement uses TRBV7-2 and TRBJ1-2; weak D call: TRBD1 (5 bases). The CDR3 length is 14 residues. Germline CDR1 reads SGHTA; CDR2 reads FQGNSA. V lost 4 bases, J lost 3 bases, and 12 bases lay in between.

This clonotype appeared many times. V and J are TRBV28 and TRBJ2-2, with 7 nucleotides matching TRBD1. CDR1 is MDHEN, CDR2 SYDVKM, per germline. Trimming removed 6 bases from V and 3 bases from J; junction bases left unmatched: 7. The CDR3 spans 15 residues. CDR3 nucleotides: TGTGCCAGCAGGAAGGGACAGCCAGACACCGGGGAGCTGTTTTTT. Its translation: CASRKGQPDTGELFF.

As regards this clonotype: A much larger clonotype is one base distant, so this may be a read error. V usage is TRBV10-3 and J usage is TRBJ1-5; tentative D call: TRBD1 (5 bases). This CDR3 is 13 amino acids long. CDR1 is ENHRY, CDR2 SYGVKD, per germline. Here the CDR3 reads CVISESGGQPQHF. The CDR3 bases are TGTGTCATCAGTGAATCCGGGGGACAGCCCCAGCATTTT.

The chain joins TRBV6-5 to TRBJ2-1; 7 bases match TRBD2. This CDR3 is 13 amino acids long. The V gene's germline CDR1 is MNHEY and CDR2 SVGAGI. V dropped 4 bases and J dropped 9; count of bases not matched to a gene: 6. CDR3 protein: CASSSSGGGEQFF. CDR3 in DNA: TGTGCCAGCAGTTCATCGGGGGGAGGTGAGCAGTTCTTC.

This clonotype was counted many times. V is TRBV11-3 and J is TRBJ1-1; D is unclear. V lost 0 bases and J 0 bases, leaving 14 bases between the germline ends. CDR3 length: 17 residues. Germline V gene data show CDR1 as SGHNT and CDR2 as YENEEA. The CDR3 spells CASSLDWKETVNTEAFF. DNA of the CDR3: TGTGCCAGCAGCTTAGATTGGAAGGAGACGGTGAACACTGAAGCTTTCTTT.

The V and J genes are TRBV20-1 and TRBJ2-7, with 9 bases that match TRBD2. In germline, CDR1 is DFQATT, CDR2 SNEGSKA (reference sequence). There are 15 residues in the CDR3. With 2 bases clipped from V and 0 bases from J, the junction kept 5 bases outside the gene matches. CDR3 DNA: TGCAGTGCTAGACTAGCGGGATCGAGCTCCTACGAGCAGTACTTC. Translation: CSARLAGSSSYEQYF.